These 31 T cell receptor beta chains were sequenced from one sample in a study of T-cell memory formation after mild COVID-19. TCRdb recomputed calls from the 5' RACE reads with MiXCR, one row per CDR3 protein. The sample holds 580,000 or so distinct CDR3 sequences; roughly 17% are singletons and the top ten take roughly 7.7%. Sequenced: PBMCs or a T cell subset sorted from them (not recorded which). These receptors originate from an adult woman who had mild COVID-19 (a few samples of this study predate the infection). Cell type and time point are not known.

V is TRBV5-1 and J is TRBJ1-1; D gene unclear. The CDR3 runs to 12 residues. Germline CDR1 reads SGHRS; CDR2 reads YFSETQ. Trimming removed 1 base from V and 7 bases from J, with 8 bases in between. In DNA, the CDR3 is TGCGCCAGCAGCTTGCGCACGGATGAAGCTTTCTTT. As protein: CASSLRTDEAFF.

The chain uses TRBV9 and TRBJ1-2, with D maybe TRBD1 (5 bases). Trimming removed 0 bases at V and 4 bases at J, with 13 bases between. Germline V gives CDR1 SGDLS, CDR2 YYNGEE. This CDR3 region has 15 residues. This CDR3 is CASSVEAGPIYGYTF. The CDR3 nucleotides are TGTGCCAGCAGCGTAGAGGCAGGGCCTATCTATGGCTACACCTTC. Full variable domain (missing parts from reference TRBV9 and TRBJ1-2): DSGVTQTPKHLITATGQRVTLRCSPRSGDLSVYWYQQSLDQGLQFLIQYYNGEERAKGNILERFSAQQFPDLHSELNLSSLELGDSALYFCASSVEAGPIYGYTFGSGTRLTVV.

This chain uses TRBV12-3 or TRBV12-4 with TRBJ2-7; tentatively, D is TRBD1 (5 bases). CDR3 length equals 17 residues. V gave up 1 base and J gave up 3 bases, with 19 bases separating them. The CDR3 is CASSLESFRVDYYEQYF. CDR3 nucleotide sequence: TGTGCCAGCAGTTTAGAATCCTTCAGGGTGGATTACTACGAGCAGTACTTC.

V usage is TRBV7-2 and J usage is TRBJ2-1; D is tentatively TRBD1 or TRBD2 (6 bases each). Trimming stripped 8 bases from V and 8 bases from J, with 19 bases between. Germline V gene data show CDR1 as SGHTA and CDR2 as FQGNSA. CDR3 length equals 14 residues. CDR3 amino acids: CASSRQAGSDEQFF. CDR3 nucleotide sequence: TGTGCCAGCTCCAGACAGGCCGGGAGCGATGAGCAGTTCTTC.

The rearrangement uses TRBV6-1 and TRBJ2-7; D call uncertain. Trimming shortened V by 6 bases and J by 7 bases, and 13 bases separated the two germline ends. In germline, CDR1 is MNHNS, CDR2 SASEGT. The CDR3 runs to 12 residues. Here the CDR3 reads CASRGPSYEQYF. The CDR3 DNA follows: TGTGCCAGCAGAGGGCCGTCTTATGAGCAGTACTTC.

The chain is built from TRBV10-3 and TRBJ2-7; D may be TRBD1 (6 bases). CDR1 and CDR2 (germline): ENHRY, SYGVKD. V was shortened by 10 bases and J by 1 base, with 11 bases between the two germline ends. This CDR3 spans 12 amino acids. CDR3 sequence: CATVDRSYEQYF. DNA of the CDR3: TGTGCCACGGTGGACAGATCCTACGAGCAGTACTTC.

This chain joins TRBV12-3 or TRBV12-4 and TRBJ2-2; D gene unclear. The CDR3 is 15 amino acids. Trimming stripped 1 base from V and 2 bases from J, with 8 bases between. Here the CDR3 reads CASSLGRLNTGELFF. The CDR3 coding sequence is TGTGCCAGCAGTTTAGGAAGGCTAAACACCGGGGAGCTGTTTTTT.

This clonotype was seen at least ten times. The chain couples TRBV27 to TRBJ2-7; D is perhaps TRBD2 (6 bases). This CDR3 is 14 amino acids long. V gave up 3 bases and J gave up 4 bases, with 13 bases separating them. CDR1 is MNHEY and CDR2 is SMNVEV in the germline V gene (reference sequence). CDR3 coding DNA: TGTGCCAGCAGTTTGGGACTCGGTGGGTACGAGCAGTACTTC. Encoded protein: CASSLGLGGYEQYF.

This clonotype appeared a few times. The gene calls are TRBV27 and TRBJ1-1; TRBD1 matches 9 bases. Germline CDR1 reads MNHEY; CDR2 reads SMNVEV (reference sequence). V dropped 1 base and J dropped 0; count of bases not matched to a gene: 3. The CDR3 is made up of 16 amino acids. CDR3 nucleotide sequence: TGTGCCAGCAGTTTATGGGGACAGGGATTGAACACTGAAGCTTTCTTT. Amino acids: CASSLWGQGLNTEAFF.

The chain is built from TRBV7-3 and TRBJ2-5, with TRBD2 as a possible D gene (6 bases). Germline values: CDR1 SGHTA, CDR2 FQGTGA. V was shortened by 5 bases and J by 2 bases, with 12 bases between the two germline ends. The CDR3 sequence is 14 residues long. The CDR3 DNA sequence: TGTGCCAGCAGCCCGGGGGTGGGGCAAGAGACCCAGTACTTC. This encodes CASSPGVGQETQYF.

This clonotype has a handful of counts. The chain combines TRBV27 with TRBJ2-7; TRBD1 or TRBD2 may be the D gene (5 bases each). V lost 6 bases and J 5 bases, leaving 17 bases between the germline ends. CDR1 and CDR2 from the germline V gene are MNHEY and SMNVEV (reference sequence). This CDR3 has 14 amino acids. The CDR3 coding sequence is TGTGCCAGCAGCTCCTCTACGGGGCCAAACGAGCAGTACTTC. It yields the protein CASSSSTGPNEQYF.

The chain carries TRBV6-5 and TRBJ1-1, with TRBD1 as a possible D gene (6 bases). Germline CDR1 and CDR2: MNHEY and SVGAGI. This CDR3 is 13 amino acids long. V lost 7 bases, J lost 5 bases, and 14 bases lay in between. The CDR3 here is CASTQGIGTEAFF. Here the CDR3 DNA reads TGTGCCAGCACCCAGGGGATAGGAACTGAAGCTTTCTTT.

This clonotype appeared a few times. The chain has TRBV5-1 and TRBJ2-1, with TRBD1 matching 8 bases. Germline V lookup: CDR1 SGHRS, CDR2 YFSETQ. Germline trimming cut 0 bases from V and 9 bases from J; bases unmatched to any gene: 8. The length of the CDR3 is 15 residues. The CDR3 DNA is TGCGCCAGCAGCTTGGGTACGGACAGGGTTGGTGAGCAGTTCTTC. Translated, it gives CASSLGTDRVGEQFF.

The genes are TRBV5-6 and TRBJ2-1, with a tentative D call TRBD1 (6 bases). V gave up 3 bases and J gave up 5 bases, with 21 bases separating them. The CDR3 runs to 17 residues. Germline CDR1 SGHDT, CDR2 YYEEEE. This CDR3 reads CASSWTPQGSADNEQFF. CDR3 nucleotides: TGTGCCAGCAGCTGGACACCACAGGGATCGGCGGACAATGAGCAGTTCTTC.

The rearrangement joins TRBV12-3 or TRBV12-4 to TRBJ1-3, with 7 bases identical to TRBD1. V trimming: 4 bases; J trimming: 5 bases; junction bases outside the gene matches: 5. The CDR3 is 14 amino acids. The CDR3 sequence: CASSSSRGRNTIYF. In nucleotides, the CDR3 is TGTGCCAGCAGTTCGTCCAGGGGGAGAAACACCATATATTTT.

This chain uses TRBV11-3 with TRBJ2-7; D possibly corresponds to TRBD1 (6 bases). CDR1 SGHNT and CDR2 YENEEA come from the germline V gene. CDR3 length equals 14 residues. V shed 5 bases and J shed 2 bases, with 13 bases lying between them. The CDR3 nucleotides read TGTGCCAGCAGCCACAACGACAGGACCTACGAGCAGTACTTC. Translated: CASSHNDRTYEQYF.

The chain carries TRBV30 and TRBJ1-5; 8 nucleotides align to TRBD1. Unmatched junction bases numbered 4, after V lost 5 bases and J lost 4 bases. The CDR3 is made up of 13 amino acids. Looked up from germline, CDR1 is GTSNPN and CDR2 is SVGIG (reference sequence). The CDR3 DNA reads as TGTGCCTGGGACAGGGGAAGGAATCAGCCCCAGCATTTT. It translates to CAWDRGRNQPQHF.

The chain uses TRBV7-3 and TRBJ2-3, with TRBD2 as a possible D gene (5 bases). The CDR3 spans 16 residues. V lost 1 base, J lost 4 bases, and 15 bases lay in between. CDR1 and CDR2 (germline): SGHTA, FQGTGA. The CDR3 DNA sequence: TGTGCCAGCAGCTTAATCGGCCCGGGAATTTCAGATACGCAGTATTTT. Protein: CASSLIGPGISDTQYF.

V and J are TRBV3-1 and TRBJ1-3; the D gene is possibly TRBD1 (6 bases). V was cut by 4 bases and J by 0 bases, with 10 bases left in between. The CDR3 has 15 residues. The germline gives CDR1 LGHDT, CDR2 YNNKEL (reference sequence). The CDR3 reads CASSPFRGSGNTIYF. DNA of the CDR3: TGTGCCAGCAGCCCATTCAGGGGCTCTGGAAACACCATATATTTT.

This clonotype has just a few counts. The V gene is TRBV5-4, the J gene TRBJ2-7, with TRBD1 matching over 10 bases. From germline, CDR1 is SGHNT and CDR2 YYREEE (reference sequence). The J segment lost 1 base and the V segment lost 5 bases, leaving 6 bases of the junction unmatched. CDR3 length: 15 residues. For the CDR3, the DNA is TGTGCCAGCAGTCCCGCGGGACAGGGGTCCTACGAGCAGTACTTC. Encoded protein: CASSPAGQGSYEQYF.

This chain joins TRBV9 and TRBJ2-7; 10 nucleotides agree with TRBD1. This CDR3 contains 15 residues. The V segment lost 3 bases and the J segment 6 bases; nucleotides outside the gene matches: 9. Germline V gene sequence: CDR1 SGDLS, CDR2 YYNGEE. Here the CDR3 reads CASSETPTGGPEQYF. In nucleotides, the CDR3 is TGTGCCAGCAGCGAGACGCCGACAGGGGGCCCCGAGCAGTACTTC.

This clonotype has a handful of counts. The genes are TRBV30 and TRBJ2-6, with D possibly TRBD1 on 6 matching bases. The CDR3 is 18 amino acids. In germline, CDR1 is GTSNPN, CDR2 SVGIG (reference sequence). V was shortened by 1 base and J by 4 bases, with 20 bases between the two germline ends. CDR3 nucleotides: TGTGCCTGGAGTGCCTACAGGGTTATTTACTCAGGGGCCAACGTCCTGACTTTC. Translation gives CAWSAYRVIYSGANVLTF.

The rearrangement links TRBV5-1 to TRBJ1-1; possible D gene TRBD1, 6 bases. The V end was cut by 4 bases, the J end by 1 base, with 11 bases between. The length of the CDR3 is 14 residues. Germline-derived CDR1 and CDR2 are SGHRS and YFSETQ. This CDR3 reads CASSTAQGNTEAFF. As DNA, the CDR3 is TGCGCCAGCAGCACCGCACAGGGGAACACTGAAGCTTTCTTT.

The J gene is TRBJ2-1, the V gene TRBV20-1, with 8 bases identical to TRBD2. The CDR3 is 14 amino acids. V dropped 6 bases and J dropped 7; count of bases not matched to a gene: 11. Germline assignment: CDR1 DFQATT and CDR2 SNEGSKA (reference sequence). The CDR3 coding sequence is TGCAGTGCCTACCAAGCGGGAGTGGGGAATGAGCAGTTCTTC. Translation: CSAYQAGVGNEQFF.

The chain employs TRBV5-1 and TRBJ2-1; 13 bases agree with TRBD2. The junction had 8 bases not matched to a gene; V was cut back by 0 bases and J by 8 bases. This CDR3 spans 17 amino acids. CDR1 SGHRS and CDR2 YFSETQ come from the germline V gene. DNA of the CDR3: TGCGCCAGCAGCTTGGTGACTAGCGGGGGGCCGGGAGATGAGCAGTTCTTC. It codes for CASSLVTSGGPGDEQFF. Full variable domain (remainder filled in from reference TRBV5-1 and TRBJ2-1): KAGVTQTPRYLIKTRGQQVTLSCSPISGHRSVSWYQQTPGQGLQFLFEYFSETQRNKGNFPGRFSGRQFSNSRSEMNVSTLELGDSALYLCASSLVTSGGPGDEQFFGPGTRLTVL.

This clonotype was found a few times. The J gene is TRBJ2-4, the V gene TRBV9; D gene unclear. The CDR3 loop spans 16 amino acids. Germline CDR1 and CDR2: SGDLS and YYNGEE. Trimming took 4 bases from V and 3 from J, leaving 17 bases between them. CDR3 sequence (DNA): TGTGCCAGCAGCCCCGGGCCCGGCTGGGACAAAAACATTCAGTACTTC. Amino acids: CASSPGPGWDKNIQYF.

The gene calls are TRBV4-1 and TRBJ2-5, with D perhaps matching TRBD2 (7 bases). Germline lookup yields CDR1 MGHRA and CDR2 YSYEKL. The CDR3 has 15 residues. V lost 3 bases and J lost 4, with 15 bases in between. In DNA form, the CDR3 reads TGCGCCAGCAGCCAGAACGGGGGGCGGACAGAGACCCAGTACTTC. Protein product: CASSQNGGRTETQYF.

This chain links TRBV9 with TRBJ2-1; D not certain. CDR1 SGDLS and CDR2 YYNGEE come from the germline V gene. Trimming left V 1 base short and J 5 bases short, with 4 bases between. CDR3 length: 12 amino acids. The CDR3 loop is CASSVYHNEQFF. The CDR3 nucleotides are TGTGCCAGCAGCGTATATCACAATGAGCAGTTCTTC.

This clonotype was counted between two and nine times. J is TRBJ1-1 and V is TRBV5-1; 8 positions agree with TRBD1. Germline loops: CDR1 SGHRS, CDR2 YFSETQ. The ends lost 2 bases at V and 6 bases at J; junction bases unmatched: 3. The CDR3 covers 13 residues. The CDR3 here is CASSLQGGAEAFF. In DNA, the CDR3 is TGCGCCAGCAGCTTACAGGGGGGCGCTGAAGCTTTCTTT.

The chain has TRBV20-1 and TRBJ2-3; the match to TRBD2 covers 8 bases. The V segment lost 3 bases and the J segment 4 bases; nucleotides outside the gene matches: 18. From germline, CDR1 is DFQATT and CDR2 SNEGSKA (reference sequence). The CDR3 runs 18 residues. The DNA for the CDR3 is TGCAGTGCTAGGCGAGGCCTAGCGGGTGGGACGAGTGCAGATACGCAGTATTTT. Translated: CSARRGLAGGTSADTQYF.

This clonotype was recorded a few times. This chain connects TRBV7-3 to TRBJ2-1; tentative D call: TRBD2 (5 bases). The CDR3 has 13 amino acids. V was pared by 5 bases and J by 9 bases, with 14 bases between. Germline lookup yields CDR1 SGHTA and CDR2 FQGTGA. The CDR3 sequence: CASSHPRTSEQFF. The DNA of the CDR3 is TGTGCCAGCAGCCACCCCAGGACTTCTGAGCAGTTCTTC.